This T cell receptor (beta chain) was sequenced in a study of blood T cell repertoires in COVID-19. Study in general: From T cells, B-cell-depleted T cells, or PBMCs came the material, which was cDNA or gDNA.

The study recruited people aged about 18 to 89 years across about 25 US areas. In the original analysis: For nucleated cells, counts were estimated from reference gene primer amplification. Generated by immunoSEQ multiplex PCR, the TCRdb table keeps only in-frame clones and is missing some. For V, J and clone size, that table is used; D and trimming come from the DNA. The sample shows roughly 250,000 clones, approximately 89% of them seen only once. Germline V CDR1 and CDR2: MRHNA, SNTAGT. J gave up 9 bases and V 5 bases, and 9 bases lay outside the gene matches. The CDR3 covers 13 residues. The sequence was collected from a woman aged 40-49 years with acute COVID-19. The genes are TRBV6-4 and TRBJ1-2; 7 bases are a match to TRBD1. Sequencing was carried out using PBMCs or T cells enriched from blood (not recorded which). CDR3 nucleotide sequence: TGTGCCAGCAGTCCTCAGGGGGTTGCCCGCTACACCTTC. Translation gives CASSPQGVARYTF.